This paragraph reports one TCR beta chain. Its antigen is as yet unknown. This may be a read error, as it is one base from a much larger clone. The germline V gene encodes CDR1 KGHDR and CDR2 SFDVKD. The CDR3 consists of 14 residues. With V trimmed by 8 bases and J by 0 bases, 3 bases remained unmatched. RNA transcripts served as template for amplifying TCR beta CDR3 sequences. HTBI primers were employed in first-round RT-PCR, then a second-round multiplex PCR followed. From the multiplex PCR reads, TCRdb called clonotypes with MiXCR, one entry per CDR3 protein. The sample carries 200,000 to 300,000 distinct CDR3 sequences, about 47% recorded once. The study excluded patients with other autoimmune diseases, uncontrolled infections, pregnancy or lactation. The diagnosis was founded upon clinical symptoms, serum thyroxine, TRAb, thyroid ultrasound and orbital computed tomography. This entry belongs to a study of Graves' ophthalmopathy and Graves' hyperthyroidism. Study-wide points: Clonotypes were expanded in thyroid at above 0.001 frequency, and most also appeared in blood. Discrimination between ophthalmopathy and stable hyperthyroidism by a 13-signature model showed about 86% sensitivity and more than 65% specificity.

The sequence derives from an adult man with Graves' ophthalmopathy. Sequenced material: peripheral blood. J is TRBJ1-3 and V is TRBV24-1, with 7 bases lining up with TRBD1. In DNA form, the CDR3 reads TGTGCCACCATCCCAGGGGGCTCTGGAAACACCATATATTTT. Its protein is CATIPGGSGNTIYF.